This T cell receptor beta chain was recorded in a study of blood T cell repertoires in COVID-19. Study-wide background: Material from acute and convalescent COVID-19 was sourced from the United States, Italy and Spain. The analysed material was cDNA or gDNA that came from T cells, B-cell-depleted T cells, or PBMCs.

This CDR3 is 14 amino acids long. Trimming removed 0 bases at V and 5 bases at J, with 11 bases between. Germline CDR1 reads SGDLS; CDR2 reads YYNGEE. Original methodology: Using reference gene primer amplification, nucleated cell counts were estimated. Using immunoSEQ multiplex PCR, the repertoire was profiled, and TCRdb retains in-frame clones only, with some absent. Clonal size and the V and J genes are those of that table, whereas D and trimming came from the DNA. Among 150,000 or so clones listed, around four fifths were seen once. Input material: peripheral blood. The sequence was collected from a human donor in a cohort sampled during active COVID-19. J is TRBJ1-1 and V is TRBV9, with a tentative D call TRBD1 (5 bases). In DNA, the CDR3 is TGTGCCAGCAGCGTAGATTGGGGGGGAACTGAAGCTTTCTTT. Translation gives CASSVDWGGTEAFF.